This T cell receptor beta chain was sequenced in a study of T-cell reconstitution after alpha-beta-depleted transplantation in children. Whole-study findings and limits: By one year post-transplant, T-cell counts and diversity largely arose from T cells that were newly produced. Some patients showed high day-60 TCRbeta diversity, which derived from surviving recipient T cells and thymic progenitors. Reports say that about two months after transplant, the alpha-beta T cells came out of several hundred graft clones that had expanded.

Comments on this clonotype: Its antigen is not identified.

Construction of the TCRbeta library involved unique molecular identifiers. TCRdb ran MiXCR on the PCR reads and lists one entry per CDR3 protein. The table includes about 980,000 distinct CDR3 sequences, roughly 31% detected once. Trimming pared 0 bases from V and 3 bases from J, leaving 9 bases between. The CDR3 runs 15 residues. Germline-derived CDR1 and CDR2 are LGHNA and YSLEER. The sample in question was PBMCs, mostly from graft donor cells, obtained 360 days after TCRalphabeta/CD19-depleted stem cell transplant. The receptor's source is a boy in the first two years of life who had a stem cell transplant for SCID, so the T cells may come from the graft donor. J is TRBJ1-3 and V is TRBV4-3; D unresolved. CDR3 amino acids: CASSQEGELGNTIYF. For the CDR3, the DNA is TGCGCCAGCAGCCAAGAGGGAGAACTTGGAAACACCATATATTTT.